One and the same sample provided the 29 T cell receptor beta chains below, sequenced in a study of Graves' ophthalmopathy and Graves' hyperthyroidism. Transcripts of RNA were the source for amplifying TCR beta CDR3 regions. The first round was an RT-PCR with HTBI primers, and the second round was a multiplex PCR. TCRdb reprocessed the multiplex PCR reads with MiXCR, giving one entry per CDR3 protein. Here the sample spans roughly 170,000 distinct CDR3 sequences, around two fifths being singletons. Sequencing was performed on peripheral blood. The source of these receptors is a man under 40 with Graves' ophthalmopathy.

The chain recombines TRBV19 with TRBJ2-7; no definite D call. Germline V gene sequence: CDR1 LNHDA, CDR2 SQIVND (reference sequence). The V end was cut by 8 bases, the J end by 0 bases, with 11 bases between. The CDR3 extends over 13 amino acids. The CDR3 bases are TGTGCCAGTTCCCCTTCTACCTCCTACGAGCAGTACTTC. It yields the protein CASSPSTSYEQYF.

This clonotype was recorded at least ten times. The chain employs TRBV20-1 and TRBJ2-7, with a tentative D call TRBD2 (6 bases). The germline gives CDR1 DFQATT, CDR2 SNEGSKA (reference sequence). V lost 1 base and J lost 12, with 13 bases in between. The CDR3 is 11 residues long. The CDR3 region is CSARVSGPAYF. CDR3 DNA: TGCAGTGCTAGAGTAAGCGGGCCGGCGTACTTC.

The chain uses TRBV25-1 and TRBJ1-1; D is possibly TRBD1 (5 bases). The V and J ends lost 5 bases and 2 bases respectively, with 15 bases between them. CDR1 is MGHDK and CDR2 is SYGVNS in the germline V gene. CDR3 length: 15 amino acids. This CDR3 reads CASSLSGAPNTEAFF. CDR3 nucleotides: TGTGCCAGCAGTCTTTCCGGGGCGCCTAACACTGAAGCTTTCTTT.

The chain couples TRBV7-2 to TRBJ2-5, with D possibly TRBD1 on 6 matching bases. V gave up 8 bases and J gave up 1 base, with 8 bases separating them. The CDR3 is 12 amino acids. Germline V gene data show CDR1 as SGHTA and CDR2 as FQGNSA. Written as DNA, the CDR3 is TGTGCCAGCCAACAGGGCCAAGAGACCCAGTACTTC. Translating gives CASQQGQETQYF.

This chain joins TRBV6-4 and TRBJ2-2; TRBD2 is a possible D gene (5 bases). The CDR3 length is 16 residues. V dropped 2 bases and J dropped 0 bases, with 10 bases sitting between them. Germline values: CDR1 MRHNA, CDR2 SNTAGT. The CDR3 DNA reads as TGTGCCAGCAGTGACCGGGGTAGCTCGAACACCGGGGAGCTGTTTTTT. Its translation is CASSDRGSSNTGELFF.

This clonotype was seen repeatedly, ten times or more. The chain joins TRBV12-3 or TRBV12-4 to TRBJ2-2; D remains ambiguous. V shed 4 bases and J shed 6 bases, with 15 bases lying between them. CDR3 size: 15 residues. The CDR3: CASSSPGPPAGELFF. In DNA form, the CDR3 reads TGTGCCAGCAGTTCCCCGGGTCCACCGGCCGGGGAGCTGTTTTTT.

Only a few counts were recorded for this clonotype. J is TRBJ2-7 and V is TRBV29-1; D ambiguous. V gave up 6 bases and J gave up 4 bases, with 25 bases separating them. The CDR3 runs 16 residues. Germline assignment: CDR1 SQVTM and CDR2 ANQGSEA. CDR3: CSVAGLGRLISYEQYF. Written as DNA, the CDR3 is TGCAGCGTCGCTGGGCTGGGCAGACTGATTTCTTACGAGCAGTACTTC.

The rearrangement uses TRBV7-2 and TRBJ1-2; no reliable D call. Germline loops: CDR1 SGHTA, CDR2 FQGNSA. The CDR3 contains 11 residues. Trimming took 1 base from V and 8 from J, leaving 5 bases between them. The CDR3 loop is CASSLEMGYTF. In DNA form, the CDR3 reads TGTGCCAGCAGCTTAGAAATGGGCTACACCTTC.

The table lists this clonotype with many counts. The chain links TRBV4-1 to TRBJ2-2, with D unclear. CDR1 and CDR2 (germline): MGHRA, YSYEKL. V lost 5 bases, J lost 4 bases, and 11 bases lay in between. CDR3 length equals 14 residues. CDR3 nucleotides: TGCGCCAGCAGCTCAGTTCAACTCACCGGGGAGCTGTTTTTT. Amino acid sequence: CASSSVQLTGELFF.

The table lists this clonotype with many counts. This chain joins TRBV6-2 or TRBV6-3 and TRBJ2-5; the match to TRBD2 covers 12 bases. J lost 9 bases, V lost 10 bases, and 12 bases had no gene match. Germline V gene lookup returns CDR1 MNHEY and CDR2 SVGEGT. The CDR3 is 14 residues long. DNA of the CDR3: TGTGCCACCGAGTGGAGACTAGCGGGAGTGGCCCAGTACTTC. Translation gives CATEWRLAGVAQYF.

This clonotype was seen at least ten times. This chain uses TRBV7-3 with TRBJ1-2; D is undetermined. The germline V gene has CDR1 SGHTA and CDR2 FQGTGA. V shed 3 bases and J shed 3 bases, with 8 bases lying between them. The CDR3 consists of 13 residues. CDR3 in amino acids: CASSFADDYGYTF. The CDR3 bases are TGTGCCAGCAGCTTCGCAGACGACTATGGCTACACCTTC. The variable domain in full, with the rest retrieved from reference TRBV7-3 and TRBJ1-2, is GAGVSQTPSNKVTEKGKYVELRCDPISGHTALYWYRQSLGQGPEFLIYFQGTGAADDSGLPNDRFFAVRPEGSVSTLKIQRTERGDSAVYLCASSFADDYGYTFGSGTRLTVV.

V gene TRBV20-1 combines with J gene TRBJ2-5, with a tentative D call TRBD2 (6 bases). Per germline, CDR1 DFQATT and CDR2 SNEGSKA (reference sequence). Trimming shortened V by 2 bases and J by 5 bases, and 15 bases separated the two germline ends. The CDR3 is 14 amino acids. CDR3 DNA sequence: TGCAGTGCTAGAAAATTACTAGCTATGGAGACCCAGTACTTC. Its protein is CSARKLLAMETQYF.

This clonotype has at least ten counts. The chain combines TRBV28 with TRBJ2-7, with 15 bases lining up with TRBD2. CDR3 length: 18 amino acids. Germline V gene lookup returns CDR1 MDHEN and CDR2 SYDVKM. After removal of 6 bases from V and 2 bases from J, the junction contained 11 bases not matched to a gene. The chain's CDR3 is CASRSGQGLAGGTYEQYF. The CDR3 DNA is TGTGCCAGCAGATCGGGCCAGGGACTAGCGGGAGGAACCTACGAGCAGTACTTC.

The sample holds many counts of this clonotype. The chain couples TRBV12-5 to TRBJ1-2, with 8 bases matching TRBD1. This CDR3 has 13 amino acids. With V trimmed by 2 bases and J by 4 bases, 0 bases remained unmatched. Per the germline V gene, CDR1 is LGHNT and CDR2 is FRNRAP. CDR3 DNA sequence: TGTGCTAGTGGTTTGACAGGGGGCTATGGCTACACCTTC. This gives the protein CASGLTGGYGYTF.

The CDR3: CASSLVGGLAGSEQYF. CDR3 nucleotides: TGTGCCAGCAGCTTAGTAGGGGGACTAGCGGGAAGCGAGCAGTACTTC. V gene TRBV11-2 combines with J gene TRBJ2-7; TRBD2 matches at 13 bases. Germline CDR1 reads SGHAT; CDR2 reads FQNNGV. V gave up 1 base and J gave up 6 bases; unmatched junction bases: 6. This CDR3 contains 16 residues.

Ten or more counts support this clonotype. This chain connects TRBV19 to TRBJ1-1; 7 bases agree with TRBD1. This CDR3 is 14 amino acids long. Trimming removed 6 bases from V and 0 bases from J; junction bases left unmatched: 4. Germline CDR1 reads LNHDA; CDR2 reads SQIVND (reference sequence). CDR3 amino acids: CASRPDRMNTEAFF. Here the CDR3 DNA reads TGTGCCAGTAGGCCGGACAGGATGAACACTGAAGCTTTCTTT.

This clonotype was seen many times. The V gene is TRBV12-3 or TRBV12-4, the J gene TRBJ1-5; weak D call: TRBD1 (6 bases). V was shortened by 6 bases and J by 2 bases, with 11 bases between the two germline ends. The CDR3 runs to 14 residues. The CDR3 here is CASSLSGGNQPQHF. CDR3 sequence (DNA): TGTGCCAGCAGCTTATCAGGGGGCAATCAGCCCCAGCATTTT.

This clonotype was counted ten times or more. This sequence joins TRBV24-1 and TRBJ1-5; possibly TRBD1 for D (5 bases). The length of the CDR3 is 14 residues. The germline gives CDR1 KGHDR, CDR2 SFDVKD. The V end lost 3 bases, the J end lost 11 bases, and 16 bases lay between the germline ends. The CDR3 region has the DNA TGTGCCACCAGTGATCCGAGTATGGGGGAAGCCCAGCATTTT. It codes for CATSDPSMGEAQHF.

This clonotype was counted many times. Without the conserved terminal phenylalanine or tryptophan, this CDR3 likely stems from a read error. The DNA for the CDR3 is TGCAGCGCTAGACAGCCAGCTAACTATGGCTACACCTCC. Translation: CSARQPANYGYTS. This chain uses TRBV29-1 with TRBJ1-2, with a tentative D call TRBD1 (5 bases). CDR1 is SQVTM, CDR2 ANQGSEA, per germline. The CDR3 has 13 amino acids. V dropped 7 bases and J dropped 0 bases, with 12 bases sitting between them.

This clonotype was seen repeatedly, ten times or more. The chain carries TRBV6-2 or TRBV6-3 and TRBJ2-7; 8 bases agree with TRBD2. J was trimmed by 7 bases and V by 7 bases; bases with no gene match: 18. This CDR3 spans 16 amino acids. Germline values: CDR1 MNHEY, CDR2 SVGEGT. The CDR3 here is CASIARGTSGLREQYF. Written as DNA, the CDR3 is TGTGCCAGCATAGCACGTGGAACTAGCGGACTACGTGAGCAGTACTTC.

The rearrangement links TRBV3-1 to TRBJ1-2, with 9 nucleotides matching TRBD1. The germline V gene encodes CDR1 LGHDT and CDR2 YNNKEL (reference sequence). This CDR3 is built from 15 residues. Losses at the gene ends were 2 bases for V and 7 bases for J; bases not matched to a gene: 8. For the CDR3, the DNA is TGTGCCAGCAGCCAATCCGTACAGGGGGCGGGTGGCTACACCTTC. This gives the protein CASSQSVQGAGGYTF.

At least ten counts were recorded for this clonotype. The chain links TRBV11-2 to TRBJ2-5; 13 bases align to TRBD2. V shed 4 bases, J shed 2 bases, and the junction held 4 bases outside the gene matches. Per germline, CDR1 SGHAT and CDR2 FQNNGV. The CDR3 sequence is 16 residues long. CDR3 sequence reads: CASSSRLAGGQETQYF. CDR3 DNA sequence: TGTGCCAGCAGCTCCCGACTAGCGGGGGGACAAGAGACCCAGTACTTC.

Ten or more counts support this clonotype. The chain has TRBV6-1 and TRBJ2-5; 11 positions agree with TRBD2. Germline loops: CDR1 MNHNS, CDR2 SASEGT. The CDR3 has 15 amino acids. Trimming cost V 4 bases and J 5 bases; bases outside gene matches: 6. The CDR3 sequence: CASSVLLAGAETQYF. As DNA, the CDR3 is TGTGCCAGCAGTGTCTTACTAGCGGGAGCGGAGACCCAGTACTTC.

The chain joins TRBV12-3 or TRBV12-4 to TRBJ2-5; the D gene is possibly TRBD1 (6 bases). Trimming left V 5 bases short and J 3 bases short, with 13 bases between. CDR3 length: 14 amino acids. Here the CDR3 DNA reads TGTGCCAGCAGTGACGAGACAGGAGAAGAGACCCAGTACTTC. Translating it yields CASSDETGEETQYF.

This clonotype has a count of ten or more. The gene calls are TRBV6-5 and TRBJ2-7, with D possibly TRBD1 on 5 matching bases. Trimming pared 3 bases from V and 1 base from J, leaving 19 bases between. This CDR3 comprises 17 residues. Germline V gene sequence: CDR1 MNHEY, CDR2 SVGAGI. This chain's CDR3 is CASSYLSSQGKSYEQYF. Here the CDR3 DNA reads TGTGCCAGCAGTTATCTCTCCTCCCAGGGTAAATCCTACGAGCAGTACTTC.

The chain has TRBV24-1 and TRBJ2-5, with D possibly called TRBD1 or TRBD2 (5 bases each). This CDR3 spans 16 amino acids. Trimming cost V 1 base and J 1 base, with 12 bases left between them. The germline V gene has CDR1 KGHDR and CDR2 SFDVKD. DNA for the CDR3: TGTGCCACCAGTGATTTCGGCCAAGGGACCCAAGAGACCCAGTACTTC. Encoded protein: CATSDFGQGTQETQYF.

The J gene is TRBJ1-5, the V gene TRBV12-3 or TRBV12-4, with 7 bases identical to TRBD1. The CDR3 spans 17 residues. The ends lost 3 bases at V and 6 bases at J; junction bases unmatched: 14. For the CDR3, the DNA is TGTGCCAGCAGTTTTCGACCAACAGGGGTAGGTTTTCAGCCCCAGCATTTT. Protein product: CASSFRPTGVGFQPQHF.

This clonotype was picked up many times. V and J are TRBV6-2 or TRBV6-3 and TRBJ2-7; D gene unclear. Germline CDR1 and CDR2: MNHEY and SVGEGT. The CDR3 totals 11 residues. The ends were cut back, 4 bases at V and 6 bases at J, with 7 bases in the middle. CDR3 amino acids: CASSFFAEQYF. Written as DNA, the CDR3 is TGTGCCAGCAGTTTCTTCGCCGAGCAGTACTTC.

This clonotype was seen ten or more times. The chain employs TRBV6-5 and TRBJ1-1; 10 bases are shared with TRBD1. This CDR3 contains 14 residues. V lost 5 bases and J lost 5; bases outside the gene matches: 5. Germline lookup yields CDR1 MNHEY and CDR2 SVGAGI. The CDR3 DNA is TGTGCCAGCAGTCTGACAGGGGGCGAAACTGAAGCTTTCTTT. Its protein is CASSLTGGETEAFF.